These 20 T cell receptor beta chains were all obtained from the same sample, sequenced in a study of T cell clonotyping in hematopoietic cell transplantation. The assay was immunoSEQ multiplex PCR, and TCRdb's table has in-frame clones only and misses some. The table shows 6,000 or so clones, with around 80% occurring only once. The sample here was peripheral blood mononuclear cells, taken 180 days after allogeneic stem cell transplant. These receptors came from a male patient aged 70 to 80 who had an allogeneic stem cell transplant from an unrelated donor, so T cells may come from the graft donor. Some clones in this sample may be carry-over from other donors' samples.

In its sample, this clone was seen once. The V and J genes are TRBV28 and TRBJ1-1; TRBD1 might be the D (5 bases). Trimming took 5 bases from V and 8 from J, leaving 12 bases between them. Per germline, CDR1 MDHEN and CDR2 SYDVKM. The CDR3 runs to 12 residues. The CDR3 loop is CASSLLQGEAFF. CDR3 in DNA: TGTGCCAGCAGTCTCCTCCAGGGAGAAGCTTTCTTT. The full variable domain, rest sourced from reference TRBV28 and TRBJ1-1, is DVKVTQSSRYLVKRTGEKVFLECVQDMDHENMFWYRQDPGLGLRLIYFSYDVKMKEKGDIPEGYSVSREKKERFSLILESASTNQTSMYLCASSLLQGEAFFGQGTRLTVV.

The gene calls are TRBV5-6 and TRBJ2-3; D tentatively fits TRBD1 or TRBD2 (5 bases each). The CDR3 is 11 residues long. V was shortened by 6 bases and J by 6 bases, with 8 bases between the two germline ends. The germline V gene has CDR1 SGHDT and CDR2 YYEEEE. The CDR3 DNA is TGTGCCAGCATTCGGGGCGATACGCAGTATTTT. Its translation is CASIRGDTQYF.

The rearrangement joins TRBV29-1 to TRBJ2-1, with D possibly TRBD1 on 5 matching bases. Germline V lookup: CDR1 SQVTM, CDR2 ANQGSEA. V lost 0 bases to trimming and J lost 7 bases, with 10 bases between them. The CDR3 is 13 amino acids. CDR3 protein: CSVEEQVENEQFF. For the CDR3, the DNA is TGCAGCGTTGAAGAACAGGTGGAGAATGAGCAGTTCTTC.

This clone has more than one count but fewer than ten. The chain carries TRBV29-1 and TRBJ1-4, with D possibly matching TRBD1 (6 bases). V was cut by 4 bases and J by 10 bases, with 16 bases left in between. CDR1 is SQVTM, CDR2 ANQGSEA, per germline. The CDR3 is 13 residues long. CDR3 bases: TGCAGCGTTGGATCAGGGGAGGGTGGAAAACTGTTTTTT. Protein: CSVGSGEGGKLFF.

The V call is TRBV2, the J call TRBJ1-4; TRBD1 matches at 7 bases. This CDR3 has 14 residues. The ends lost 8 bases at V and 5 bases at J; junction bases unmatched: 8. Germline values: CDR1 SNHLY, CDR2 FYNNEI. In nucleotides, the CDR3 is TGTGCCAGCCGGTGGGACAGCACAAATGAAAAACTGTTTTTT. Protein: CASRWDSTNEKLFF.

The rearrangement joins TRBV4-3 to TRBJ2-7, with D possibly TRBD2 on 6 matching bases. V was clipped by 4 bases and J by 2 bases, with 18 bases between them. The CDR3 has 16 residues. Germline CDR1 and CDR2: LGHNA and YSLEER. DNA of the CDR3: TGCGCCAGCAGCCGTGAGGGGCCTAGCGCTACCTACGAGCAGTACTTC. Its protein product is CASSREGPSATYEQYF.

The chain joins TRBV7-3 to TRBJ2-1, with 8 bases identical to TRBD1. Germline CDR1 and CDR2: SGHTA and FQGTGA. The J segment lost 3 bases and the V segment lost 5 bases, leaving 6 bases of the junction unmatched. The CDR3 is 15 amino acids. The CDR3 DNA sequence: TGTGCCAGCAGCCTCGACAGGGGAGGCTACAATGAGCAGTTCTTC. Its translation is CASSLDRGGYNEQFF.

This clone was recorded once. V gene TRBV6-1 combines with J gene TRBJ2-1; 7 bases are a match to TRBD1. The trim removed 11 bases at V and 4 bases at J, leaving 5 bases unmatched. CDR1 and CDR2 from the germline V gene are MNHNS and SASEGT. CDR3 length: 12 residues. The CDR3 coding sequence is TGTGCCGGTACAGGGGATTACAATGAGCAGTTCTTC. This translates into CAGTGDYNEQFF.

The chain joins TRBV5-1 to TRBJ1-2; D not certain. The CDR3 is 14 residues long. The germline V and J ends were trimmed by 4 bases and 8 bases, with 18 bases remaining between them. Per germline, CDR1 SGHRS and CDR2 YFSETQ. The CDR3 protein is CASSPDLSLRGYTF. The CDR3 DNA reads TGCGCCAGCAGCCCGGACCTCTCCCTGAGGGGCTACACCTTC.

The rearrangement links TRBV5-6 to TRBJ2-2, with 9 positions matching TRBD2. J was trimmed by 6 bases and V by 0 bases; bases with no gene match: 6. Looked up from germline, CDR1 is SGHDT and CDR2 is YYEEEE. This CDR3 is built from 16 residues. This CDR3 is CASSLGGGGRAGELFF. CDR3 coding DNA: TGTGCCAGCAGCTTGGGAGGCGGCGGGAGGGCCGGGGAGCTGTTTTTT.

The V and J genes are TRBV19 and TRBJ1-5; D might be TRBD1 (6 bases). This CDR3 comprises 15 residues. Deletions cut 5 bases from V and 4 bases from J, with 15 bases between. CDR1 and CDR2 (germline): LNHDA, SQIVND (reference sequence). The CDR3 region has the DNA TGTGCCAGTAGTCTCACAGGGTTAAGTAATCAGCCCCAGCATTTT. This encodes CASSLTGLSNQPQHF. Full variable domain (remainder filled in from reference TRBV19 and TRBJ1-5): DGGITQSPKYLFRKEGQNVTLSCEQNLNHDAMYWYRQDPGQGLRLIYYSQIVNDFQKGDIAEGYSVSREKKESFPLTVTSAQKNPTAFYLCASSLTGLSNQPQHFGDGTRLSIL.

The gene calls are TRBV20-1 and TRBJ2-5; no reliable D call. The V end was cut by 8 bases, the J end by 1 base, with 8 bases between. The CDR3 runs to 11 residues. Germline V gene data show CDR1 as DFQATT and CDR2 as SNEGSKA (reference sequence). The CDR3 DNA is TGCAGTCGAGCCTTCCAAGAGACCCAGTACTTC. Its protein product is CSRAFQETQYF.

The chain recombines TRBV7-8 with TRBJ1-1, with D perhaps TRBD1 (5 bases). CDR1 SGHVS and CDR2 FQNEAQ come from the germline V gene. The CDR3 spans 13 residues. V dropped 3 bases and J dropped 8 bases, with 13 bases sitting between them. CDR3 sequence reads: CASSLSRDSEAFF. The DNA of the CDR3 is TGTGCCAGCAGCTTGTCCAGGGACTCGGAAGCTTTCTTT.

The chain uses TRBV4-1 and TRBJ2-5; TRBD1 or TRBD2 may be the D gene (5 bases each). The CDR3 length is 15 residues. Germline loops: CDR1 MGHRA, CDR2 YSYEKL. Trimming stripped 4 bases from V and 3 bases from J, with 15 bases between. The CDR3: CASSLRGVSEETQYF. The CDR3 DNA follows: TGCGCCAGCAGCCTTCGAGGGGTCAGCGAAGAGACCCAGTACTTC.

CDR3 nucleotides: TGTGCCAGCAGCTTGGACAGGAACACTGAAGCTTTCTTT. Translated, it gives CASSLDRNTEAFF. This chain links TRBV5-4 with TRBJ1-1, with no clear D. Per germline, CDR1 SGHNT and CDR2 YYREEE (reference sequence). V was pared by 0 bases and J by 1 base, with 4 bases between. CDR3 length: 13 amino acids.

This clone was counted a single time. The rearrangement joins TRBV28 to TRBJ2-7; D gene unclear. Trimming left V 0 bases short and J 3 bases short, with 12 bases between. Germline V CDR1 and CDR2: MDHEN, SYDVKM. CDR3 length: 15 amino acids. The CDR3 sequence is CASSLWRQENYEQYF. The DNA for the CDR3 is TGTGCCAGCAGTTTATGGCGTCAGGAGAACTACGAGCAGTACTTC.

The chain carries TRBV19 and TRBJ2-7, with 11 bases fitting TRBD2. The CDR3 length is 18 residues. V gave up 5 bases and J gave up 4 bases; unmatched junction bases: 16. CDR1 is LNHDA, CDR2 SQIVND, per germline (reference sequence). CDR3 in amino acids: CASSPNILAGEVQYEQYF. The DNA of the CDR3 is TGTGCCAGTAGTCCGAACATACTAGCGGGAGAAGTTCAATACGAGCAGTACTTC.

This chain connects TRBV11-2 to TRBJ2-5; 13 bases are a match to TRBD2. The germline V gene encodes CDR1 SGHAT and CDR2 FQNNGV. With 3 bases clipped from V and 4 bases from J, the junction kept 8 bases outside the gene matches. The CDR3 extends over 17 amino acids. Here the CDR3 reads CASSLGLRLAGGETQYF. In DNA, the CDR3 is TGTGCCAGCAGCTTGGGCCTTCGACTAGCGGGAGGAGAGACCCAGTACTTC.

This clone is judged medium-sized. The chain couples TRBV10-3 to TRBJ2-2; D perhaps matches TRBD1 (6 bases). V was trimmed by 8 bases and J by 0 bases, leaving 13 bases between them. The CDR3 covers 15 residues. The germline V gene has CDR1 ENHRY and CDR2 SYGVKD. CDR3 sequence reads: CAISVQGANTGELFF. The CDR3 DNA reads TGTGCCATCTCGGTACAGGGAGCGAACACCGGGGAGCTGTTTTTT.

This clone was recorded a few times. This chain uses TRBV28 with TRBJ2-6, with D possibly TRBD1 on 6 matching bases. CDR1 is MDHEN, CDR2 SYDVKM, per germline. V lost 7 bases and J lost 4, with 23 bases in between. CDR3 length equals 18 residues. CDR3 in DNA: TGTGCCAGCACCACCGCTTACAACAGGGCAACCGGGGCCAACGTCCTGACTTTC. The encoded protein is CASTTAYNRATGANVLTF.